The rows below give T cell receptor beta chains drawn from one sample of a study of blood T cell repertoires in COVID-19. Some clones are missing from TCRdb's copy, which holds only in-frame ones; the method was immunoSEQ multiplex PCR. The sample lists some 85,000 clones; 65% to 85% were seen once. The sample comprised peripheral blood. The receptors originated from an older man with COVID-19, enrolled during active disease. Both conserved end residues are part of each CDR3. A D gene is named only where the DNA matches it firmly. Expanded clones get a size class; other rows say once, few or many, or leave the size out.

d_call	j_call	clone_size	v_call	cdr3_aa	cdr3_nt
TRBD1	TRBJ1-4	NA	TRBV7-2	CASSQGVSNEKLFF	TGTGCCAGCAGTCAGGGGGTTTCTAATGAAAAACTGTTTTTT
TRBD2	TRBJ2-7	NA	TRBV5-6	CASSLGLAGSYEQYF	TGTGCCAGCAGCTTGGGTCTAGCGGGTTCGTACGAGCAGTACTTC
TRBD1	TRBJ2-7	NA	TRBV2	CASKGTGTYEQYF	TGTGCCAGCAAGGGGACAGGGACCTACGAGCAGTACTTC
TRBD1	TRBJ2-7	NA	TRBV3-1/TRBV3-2	CASSRPGQGLYEQYF	TGTGCCAGCAGCCGTCCGGGACAGGGCTTGTACGAGCAGTACTTC
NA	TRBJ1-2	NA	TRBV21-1	CASSKDRGLYGYTF	TGTGCCAGCAGCAAAGACAGGGGACTCTATGGCTACACCTTC
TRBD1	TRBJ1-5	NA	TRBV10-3	CAISDSQGTGNQPQHF	TGTGCCATCAGTGACTCACAGGGGACGGGGAATCAGCCCCAGCATTTT
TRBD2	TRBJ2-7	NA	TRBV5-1	CASSYDGTSGSGEQYF	TGCGCCAGCAGCTACGACGGGACTAGCGGGAGTGGTGAGCAGTACTTC
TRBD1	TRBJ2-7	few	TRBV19	CASSTGQGTYEQYF	TGTGCCAGTAGTACAGGACAGGGTACCTACGAGCAGTACTTC
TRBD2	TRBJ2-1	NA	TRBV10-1	CASSEGTSGNNEQFF	TGCGCCAGCAGTGAGGGGACTAGCGGGAACAATGAGCAGTTCTTC
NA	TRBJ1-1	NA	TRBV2	CASGPRGNTEAFF	TGTGCCAGCGGACCCCGGGGGAACACTGAAGCTTTCTTT
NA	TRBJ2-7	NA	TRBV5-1	CASSSEPTGFYEQYF	TGCGCCAGCAGCTCTGAACCGACAGGTTTCTACGAGCAGTACTTC
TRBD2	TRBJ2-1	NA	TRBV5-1	CASSTGTSGAQQLGEQFF	TGCGCCAGCAGCACCGGGACTAGCGGAGCCCAGCAGCTAGGGGAGCAGTTCTTC
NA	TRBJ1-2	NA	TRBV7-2	CASSLEVGLLNYGYTF	TGTGCCAGCAGCTTAGAGGTCGGACTCCTTAACTATGGCTACACCTTC
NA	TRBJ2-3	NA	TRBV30	CAWSVGSSGTDTQYF	TGTGCCTGGAGTGTGGGTAGCAGCGGCACAGATACGCAGTATTTT
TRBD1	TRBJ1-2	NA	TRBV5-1	CASSPTGEDGYTF	TGCGCCAGCAGCCCAACAGGGGAAGATGGCTACACCTTC
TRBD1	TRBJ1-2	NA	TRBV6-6	CASSYGDSNYGYTF	TGTGCCAGCAGTTACGGGGACAGTAACTATGGCTACACCTTC
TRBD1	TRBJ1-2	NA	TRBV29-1	CSVGIQGADGYTF	TGCAGCGTGGGGATACAGGGGGCAGACGGCTACACCTTC
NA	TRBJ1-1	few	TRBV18	CASSQDRNTEAFF	TGTGCCAGCTCACAGGACAGAAACACTGAAGCTTTCTTT
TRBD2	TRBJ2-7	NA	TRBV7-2	CASSPGGTLRKQYF	TGTGCCAGCAGCCCGGGGGGGACGCTGAGGAAGCAGTACTTC
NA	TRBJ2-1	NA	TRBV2	CASSGRTDRPYNEQFF	TGTGCCAGCAGTGGGAGGACAGACCGACCATACAATGAGCAGTTCTTC
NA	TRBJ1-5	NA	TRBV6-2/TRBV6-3	CASSLSAFDQPQHF	TGTGCCAGCAGCCTCAGCGCATTTGATCAGCCCCAGCATTTT
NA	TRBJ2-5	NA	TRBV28	CASSPNGYSQYF	TGTGCCAGCAGCCCCAACGGGTACTCCCAGTACTTC
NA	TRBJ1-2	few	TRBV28	CASSLTGSGFGYTF	TGTGCCAGCAGCCTCACAGGGAGTGGTTTTGGCTACACCTTC
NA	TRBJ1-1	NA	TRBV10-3	CANTAGMNTEAFF	TGTGCCAATACAGCAGGGATGAACACTGAAGCTTTCTTT
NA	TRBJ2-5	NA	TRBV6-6	CASSYGGTYARETQYF	TGTGCCAGCAGTTACGGCGGAACCTATGCTAGGGAGACCCAGTACTTC
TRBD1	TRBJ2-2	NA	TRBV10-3	CAIILPRQGADTGELFF	TGTGCCATCATCCTCCCTAGACAGGGGGCGGACACCGGGGAGCTGTTTTTT
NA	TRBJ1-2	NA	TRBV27	CASSLSWMGPYGYTF	TGTGCCAGCAGTTTATCTTGGATGGGGCCCTATGGCTACACCTTC
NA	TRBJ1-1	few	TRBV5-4	CASNKGTQGTMKAFF	TGTGCCAGCAATAAGGGGACACAAGGAACTATGAAAGCTTTCTTT
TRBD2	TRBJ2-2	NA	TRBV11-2	CASKVAGEHAGELFF	TGTGCCAGTAAGGTCGCGGGGGAACACGCCGGGGAGCTGTTTTTT
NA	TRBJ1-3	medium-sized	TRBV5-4	CASSLGAIAGNTIYF	TGTGCCAGCAGCTTGGGGGCAATTGCTGGAAACACCATATATTTT
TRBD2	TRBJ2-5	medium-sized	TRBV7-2	CASSTLLAGGLPRTQYF	TGTGCCAGCAGCACCCTCTTAGCGGGGGGTCTCCCTCGGACCCAGTACTTC
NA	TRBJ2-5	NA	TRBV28	CASSSSQETQYF	TGTGCCAGCAGTTCCAGCCAAGAGACCCAGTACTTC